A selection of T cell receptor beta chains follows, all from one sample in a study of OX40 agonist ivuxolimab in advanced cancers. Data came from immunoSEQ multiplex PCR; TCRdb stores just in-frame clones and leaves some out. The sample contains about 20,000 clones, about three quarters of which appear only once. Sequencing used CD4+ or CD8+ T cells sorted from blood, obtained in a trial of the OX40 agonist ivuxolimab. These receptors all come from an adult with an advanced solid tumor such as melanoma, head and neck, liver or kidney cancer. CDR3s leave out the opening cysteine and the closing phenylalanine or tryptophan. The D gene is left open where the match is weak.

>TRBD2|TRBV7-2|TRBJ2-7
ASSRREGEQY
>-|TRBV5-1|TRBJ2-3
ASGLFETDTQY
>-|TRBV7-2|TRBJ1-1
ASSLSLGITEAF
>-|TRBV6-1|TRBJ2-3
ASSEFLGTDTQY
>-|TRBV7-3|TRBJ2-3
ASSLILGPDTQY
>TRBD1|TRBV6-5|TRBJ1-5
ASSLGQGGNQPQH
>TRBD1|TRBV5-8|TRBJ2-1
ASSLGGQGGNEQF
>-|TRBV18|TRBJ2-5
ASSPPSARKETQY
>-|TRBV19|TRBJ1-2
ASSIPQVYYGYT
>-|TRBV28|TRBJ1-2
ASSVGAGANYGYT
>-|TRBV27|TRBJ2-2
ASSLRTGANTGELF
>-|TRBV4-2|TRBJ2-5
ASSQELGMVETQY
>-|TRBV5-4|TRBJ2-2
ASSPSPTNTGELF
>-|TRBV6-5|TRBJ2-7
ASSRPRVENDEQY
>-|TRBV6-5|TRBJ2-5
ASSYGAETQY
>-|TRBV25-1|TRBJ2-7
ASGLDYREQY
>-|TRBV2|TRBJ2-6
ASRVGPGANVLT
>TRBD1|TRBV11-2|TRBJ2-3
ASSKNRGRTDTQY
>TRBD1|TRBV4-2|TRBJ2-7
ASSRDRVSYEQY
>-|TRBV4-2|TRBJ2-4
ASSQKLASIQY
>TRBD1|TRBV19|TRBJ1-2
ASSRDSIQGYT
>-|TRBV7-6|TRBJ2-3
ASSLSGFTDTQY
>-|TRBV21-1|TRBJ1-1
ASSKEAGNTEAF
>-|TRBV7-2|TRBJ1-2
ASSYGYYGYT
>-|TRBV4-3|TRBJ2-4
ASSPGAGTGDIQY
>TRBD2|TRBV7-3|TRBJ2-1
ASSLRLAGHNEQF
>TRBD1|TRBV7-9|TRBJ2-4
ASSRQGNIQY
>TRBD2|TRBV15|TRBJ2-1
ATRGTSGNNEQF